This T cell receptor (beta chain) appears in the sequencing data of a study of response to subunit inactivated influenza vaccine. This clonotype occurred a few times. Each CDR3 protein is one row after TCRdb ran MiXCR on the RT-PCR reads. The sample shows 150,000 to 200,000 distinct CDR3 sequences, 9.2% of them seen only once. Trimming removed 3 bases from V and 1 base from J; junction bases left unmatched: 6. CDR1 and CDR2 from the germline V gene are LNHNV and YYDKDF (reference sequence). This CDR3 spans 15 amino acids. The specimen was non-naive T cells sorted from PBMCs, collected on the day of vaccination. The receptor was isolated from a man aged 50 or older who received an inactivated influenza vaccine. The chain recombines TRBV15 with TRBJ2-7; 7 bases align to TRBD1. The CDR3 protein is CATSREPGQSYEQYF. Here the CDR3 DNA reads TGTGCCACCAGCAGGGAACCGGGACAGTCCTACGAGCAGTACTTC.